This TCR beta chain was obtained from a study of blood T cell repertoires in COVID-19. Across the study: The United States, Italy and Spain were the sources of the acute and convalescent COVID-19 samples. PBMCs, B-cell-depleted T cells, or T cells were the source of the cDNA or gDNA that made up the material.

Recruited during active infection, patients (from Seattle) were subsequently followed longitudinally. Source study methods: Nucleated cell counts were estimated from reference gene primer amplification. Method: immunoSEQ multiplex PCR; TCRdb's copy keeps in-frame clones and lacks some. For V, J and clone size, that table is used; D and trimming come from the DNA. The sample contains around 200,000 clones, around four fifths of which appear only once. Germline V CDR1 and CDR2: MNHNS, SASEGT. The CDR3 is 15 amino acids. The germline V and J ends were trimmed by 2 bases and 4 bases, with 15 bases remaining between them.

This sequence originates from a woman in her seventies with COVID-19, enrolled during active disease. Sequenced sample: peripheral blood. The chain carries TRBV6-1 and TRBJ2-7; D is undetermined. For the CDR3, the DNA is TGTGCCAGCAGTGAAATGGCCGATTCTTTTTACGAGCAGTACGTC. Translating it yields CASSEMADSFYEQYV.